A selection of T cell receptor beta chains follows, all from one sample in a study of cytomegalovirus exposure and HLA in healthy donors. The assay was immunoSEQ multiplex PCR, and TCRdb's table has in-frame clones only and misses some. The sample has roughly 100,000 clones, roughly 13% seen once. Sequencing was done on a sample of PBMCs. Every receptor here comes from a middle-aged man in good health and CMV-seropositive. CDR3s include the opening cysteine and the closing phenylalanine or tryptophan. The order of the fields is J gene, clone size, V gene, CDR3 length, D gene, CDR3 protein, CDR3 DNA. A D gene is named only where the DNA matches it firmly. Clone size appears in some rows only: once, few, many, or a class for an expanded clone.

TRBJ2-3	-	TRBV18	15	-	CASSQQFPEADTQYF	TGTGCCAGCTCCCAACAGTTTCCGGAGGCAGATACGCAGTATTTT
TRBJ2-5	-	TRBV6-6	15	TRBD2	CASSYSGEGRETQYF	TGTGCCAGCAGTTACTCGGGGGAGGGCCGGGAGACCCAGTACTTC
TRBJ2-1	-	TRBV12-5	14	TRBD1	CASGPGQGRNEQFF	TGTGCTAGTGGTCCCGGACAGGGTCGCAATGAGCAGTTCTTC
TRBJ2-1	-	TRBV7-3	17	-	CASSLKGLGGTNNEQFF	TGTGCCAGCAGCTTAAAAGGCTTGGGGGGAACCAACAATGAGCAGTTCTTC
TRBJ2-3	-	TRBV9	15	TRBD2	CASSVGGRATDTQYF	TGTGCCAGCAGCGTAGGCGGGAGGGCCACAGATACGCAGTATTTT
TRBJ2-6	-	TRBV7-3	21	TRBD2	CASSFNKLGTSGSSGANVLTF	TGTGCCAGCAGCTTCAACAAACTCGGGACTAGCGGGAGCTCTGGGGCCAACGTCCTGACTTTC
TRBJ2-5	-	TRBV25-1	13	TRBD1	CASRERGQGTQYF	TGTGCCAGCAGGGAGAGGGGGCAGGGGACCCAGTACTTC
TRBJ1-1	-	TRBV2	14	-	CASSGRGLNTEAFF	TGTGCCAGCAGTGGGAGGGGCCTGAACACTGAAGCTTTCTTT
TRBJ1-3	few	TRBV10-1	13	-	CASSEGQWSTIYF	TGCGCCAGCAGTGAGGGACAGTGGAGCACCATATATTTT
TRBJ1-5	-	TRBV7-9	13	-	CASSPQGNQPQHF	TGTGCCAGCAGCCCCCAGGGCAATCAGCCCCAGCATTTT
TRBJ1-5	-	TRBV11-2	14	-	CASSLGVSNQPQHF	TGTGCCAGCAGCCTCGGGGTGAGCAATCAGCCCCAGCATTTT
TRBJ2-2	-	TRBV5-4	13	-	CASSQQPSGELFF	TGTGCCAGCAGCCAACAGCCGTCCGGGGAGCTGTTTTTT
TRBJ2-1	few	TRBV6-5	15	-	CASSYSRPGENEQFF	TGTGCCAGCAGTTACTCGAGACCGGGAGAGAATGAGCAGTTCTTC
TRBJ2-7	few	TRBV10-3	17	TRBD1	CAISATEPGTDPTTQYF	TGTGCCATCAGCGCTACCGAACCTGGGACAGACCCTACGACGCAGTACTTC
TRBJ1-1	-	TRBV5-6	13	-	CASRRTGWVEAFF	TGTGCCAGCAGACGCACAGGGTGGGTTGAAGCTTTCTTT
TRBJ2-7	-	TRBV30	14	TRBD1	CAWTDRVVGYEQYF	TGTGCCTGGACCGACAGGGTTGTTGGCTACGAGCAGTACTTC
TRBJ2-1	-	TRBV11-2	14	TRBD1	CASSPDRVVDEQFF	TGTGCCAGCAGCCCCGACAGGGTGGTTGATGAGCAGTTCTTC
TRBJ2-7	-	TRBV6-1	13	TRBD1	CASRDTGAYEQYF	TGTGCCAGCAGGGACACAGGGGCCTACGAGCAGTACTTC
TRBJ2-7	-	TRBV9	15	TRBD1	CASSEEGQGAREQYF	TGTGCCAGCAGCGAGGAGGGACAGGGGGCGCGGGAGCAGTACTTC
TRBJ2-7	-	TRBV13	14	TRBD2	CASSFRLADYEQYF	TGTGCCAGCAGCTTTAGACTAGCGGATTACGAGCAGTACTTC
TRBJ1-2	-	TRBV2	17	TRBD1	CASSERPQGGFLYGYTF	TGTGCCAGCAGTGAGAGGCCCCAAGGGGGCTTCCTCTATGGCTACACCTTC
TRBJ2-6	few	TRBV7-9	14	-	CASSVVSGANVLTF	TGTGCCAGCAGCGTGGTGAGTGGGGCCAACGTCCTGACTTTC
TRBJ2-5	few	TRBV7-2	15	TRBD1	CASSGPGQGMETQYF	TGTGCCAGCAGCGGACCGGGACAGGGGATGGAGACCCAGTACTTC
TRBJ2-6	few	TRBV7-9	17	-	CASSLSGVTSGANVLTF	TGTGCCAGCAGCTTATCAGGGGTTACCTCTGGGGCCAACGTCCTGACTTTC
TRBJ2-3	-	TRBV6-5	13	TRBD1	CASRDRVTDTQYF	TGTGCCAGCAGGGACAGGGTCACAGATACGCAGTATTTT
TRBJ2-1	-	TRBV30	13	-	CAWDTISYNEQFF	TGTGCCTGGGACACAATTTCCTACAATGAGCAGTTCTTC
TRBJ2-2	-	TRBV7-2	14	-	CASSRRELTGELFF	TGTGCCAGCAGCCGCCGGGAGCTTACCGGGGAGCTGTTTTTT
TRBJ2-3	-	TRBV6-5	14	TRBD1	CASRPTGSTDTQYF	TGTGCCAGCAGGCCGACAGGGAGCACAGATACGCAGTATTTT
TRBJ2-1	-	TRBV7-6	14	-	CASSSDPGADEQFF	TGTGCCAGCAGCTCGGACCCGGGAGCGGATGAGCAGTTCTTC
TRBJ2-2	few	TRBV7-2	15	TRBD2	CASSPLAGAVGELFF	TGTGCCAGCAGCCCGCTAGCGGGAGCGGTCGGGGAGCTGTTTTTT
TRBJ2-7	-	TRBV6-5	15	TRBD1	CASSYTRDRGYEQYF	TGTGCCAGCAGTTACACCCGGGACAGGGGTTACGAGCAGTACTTC